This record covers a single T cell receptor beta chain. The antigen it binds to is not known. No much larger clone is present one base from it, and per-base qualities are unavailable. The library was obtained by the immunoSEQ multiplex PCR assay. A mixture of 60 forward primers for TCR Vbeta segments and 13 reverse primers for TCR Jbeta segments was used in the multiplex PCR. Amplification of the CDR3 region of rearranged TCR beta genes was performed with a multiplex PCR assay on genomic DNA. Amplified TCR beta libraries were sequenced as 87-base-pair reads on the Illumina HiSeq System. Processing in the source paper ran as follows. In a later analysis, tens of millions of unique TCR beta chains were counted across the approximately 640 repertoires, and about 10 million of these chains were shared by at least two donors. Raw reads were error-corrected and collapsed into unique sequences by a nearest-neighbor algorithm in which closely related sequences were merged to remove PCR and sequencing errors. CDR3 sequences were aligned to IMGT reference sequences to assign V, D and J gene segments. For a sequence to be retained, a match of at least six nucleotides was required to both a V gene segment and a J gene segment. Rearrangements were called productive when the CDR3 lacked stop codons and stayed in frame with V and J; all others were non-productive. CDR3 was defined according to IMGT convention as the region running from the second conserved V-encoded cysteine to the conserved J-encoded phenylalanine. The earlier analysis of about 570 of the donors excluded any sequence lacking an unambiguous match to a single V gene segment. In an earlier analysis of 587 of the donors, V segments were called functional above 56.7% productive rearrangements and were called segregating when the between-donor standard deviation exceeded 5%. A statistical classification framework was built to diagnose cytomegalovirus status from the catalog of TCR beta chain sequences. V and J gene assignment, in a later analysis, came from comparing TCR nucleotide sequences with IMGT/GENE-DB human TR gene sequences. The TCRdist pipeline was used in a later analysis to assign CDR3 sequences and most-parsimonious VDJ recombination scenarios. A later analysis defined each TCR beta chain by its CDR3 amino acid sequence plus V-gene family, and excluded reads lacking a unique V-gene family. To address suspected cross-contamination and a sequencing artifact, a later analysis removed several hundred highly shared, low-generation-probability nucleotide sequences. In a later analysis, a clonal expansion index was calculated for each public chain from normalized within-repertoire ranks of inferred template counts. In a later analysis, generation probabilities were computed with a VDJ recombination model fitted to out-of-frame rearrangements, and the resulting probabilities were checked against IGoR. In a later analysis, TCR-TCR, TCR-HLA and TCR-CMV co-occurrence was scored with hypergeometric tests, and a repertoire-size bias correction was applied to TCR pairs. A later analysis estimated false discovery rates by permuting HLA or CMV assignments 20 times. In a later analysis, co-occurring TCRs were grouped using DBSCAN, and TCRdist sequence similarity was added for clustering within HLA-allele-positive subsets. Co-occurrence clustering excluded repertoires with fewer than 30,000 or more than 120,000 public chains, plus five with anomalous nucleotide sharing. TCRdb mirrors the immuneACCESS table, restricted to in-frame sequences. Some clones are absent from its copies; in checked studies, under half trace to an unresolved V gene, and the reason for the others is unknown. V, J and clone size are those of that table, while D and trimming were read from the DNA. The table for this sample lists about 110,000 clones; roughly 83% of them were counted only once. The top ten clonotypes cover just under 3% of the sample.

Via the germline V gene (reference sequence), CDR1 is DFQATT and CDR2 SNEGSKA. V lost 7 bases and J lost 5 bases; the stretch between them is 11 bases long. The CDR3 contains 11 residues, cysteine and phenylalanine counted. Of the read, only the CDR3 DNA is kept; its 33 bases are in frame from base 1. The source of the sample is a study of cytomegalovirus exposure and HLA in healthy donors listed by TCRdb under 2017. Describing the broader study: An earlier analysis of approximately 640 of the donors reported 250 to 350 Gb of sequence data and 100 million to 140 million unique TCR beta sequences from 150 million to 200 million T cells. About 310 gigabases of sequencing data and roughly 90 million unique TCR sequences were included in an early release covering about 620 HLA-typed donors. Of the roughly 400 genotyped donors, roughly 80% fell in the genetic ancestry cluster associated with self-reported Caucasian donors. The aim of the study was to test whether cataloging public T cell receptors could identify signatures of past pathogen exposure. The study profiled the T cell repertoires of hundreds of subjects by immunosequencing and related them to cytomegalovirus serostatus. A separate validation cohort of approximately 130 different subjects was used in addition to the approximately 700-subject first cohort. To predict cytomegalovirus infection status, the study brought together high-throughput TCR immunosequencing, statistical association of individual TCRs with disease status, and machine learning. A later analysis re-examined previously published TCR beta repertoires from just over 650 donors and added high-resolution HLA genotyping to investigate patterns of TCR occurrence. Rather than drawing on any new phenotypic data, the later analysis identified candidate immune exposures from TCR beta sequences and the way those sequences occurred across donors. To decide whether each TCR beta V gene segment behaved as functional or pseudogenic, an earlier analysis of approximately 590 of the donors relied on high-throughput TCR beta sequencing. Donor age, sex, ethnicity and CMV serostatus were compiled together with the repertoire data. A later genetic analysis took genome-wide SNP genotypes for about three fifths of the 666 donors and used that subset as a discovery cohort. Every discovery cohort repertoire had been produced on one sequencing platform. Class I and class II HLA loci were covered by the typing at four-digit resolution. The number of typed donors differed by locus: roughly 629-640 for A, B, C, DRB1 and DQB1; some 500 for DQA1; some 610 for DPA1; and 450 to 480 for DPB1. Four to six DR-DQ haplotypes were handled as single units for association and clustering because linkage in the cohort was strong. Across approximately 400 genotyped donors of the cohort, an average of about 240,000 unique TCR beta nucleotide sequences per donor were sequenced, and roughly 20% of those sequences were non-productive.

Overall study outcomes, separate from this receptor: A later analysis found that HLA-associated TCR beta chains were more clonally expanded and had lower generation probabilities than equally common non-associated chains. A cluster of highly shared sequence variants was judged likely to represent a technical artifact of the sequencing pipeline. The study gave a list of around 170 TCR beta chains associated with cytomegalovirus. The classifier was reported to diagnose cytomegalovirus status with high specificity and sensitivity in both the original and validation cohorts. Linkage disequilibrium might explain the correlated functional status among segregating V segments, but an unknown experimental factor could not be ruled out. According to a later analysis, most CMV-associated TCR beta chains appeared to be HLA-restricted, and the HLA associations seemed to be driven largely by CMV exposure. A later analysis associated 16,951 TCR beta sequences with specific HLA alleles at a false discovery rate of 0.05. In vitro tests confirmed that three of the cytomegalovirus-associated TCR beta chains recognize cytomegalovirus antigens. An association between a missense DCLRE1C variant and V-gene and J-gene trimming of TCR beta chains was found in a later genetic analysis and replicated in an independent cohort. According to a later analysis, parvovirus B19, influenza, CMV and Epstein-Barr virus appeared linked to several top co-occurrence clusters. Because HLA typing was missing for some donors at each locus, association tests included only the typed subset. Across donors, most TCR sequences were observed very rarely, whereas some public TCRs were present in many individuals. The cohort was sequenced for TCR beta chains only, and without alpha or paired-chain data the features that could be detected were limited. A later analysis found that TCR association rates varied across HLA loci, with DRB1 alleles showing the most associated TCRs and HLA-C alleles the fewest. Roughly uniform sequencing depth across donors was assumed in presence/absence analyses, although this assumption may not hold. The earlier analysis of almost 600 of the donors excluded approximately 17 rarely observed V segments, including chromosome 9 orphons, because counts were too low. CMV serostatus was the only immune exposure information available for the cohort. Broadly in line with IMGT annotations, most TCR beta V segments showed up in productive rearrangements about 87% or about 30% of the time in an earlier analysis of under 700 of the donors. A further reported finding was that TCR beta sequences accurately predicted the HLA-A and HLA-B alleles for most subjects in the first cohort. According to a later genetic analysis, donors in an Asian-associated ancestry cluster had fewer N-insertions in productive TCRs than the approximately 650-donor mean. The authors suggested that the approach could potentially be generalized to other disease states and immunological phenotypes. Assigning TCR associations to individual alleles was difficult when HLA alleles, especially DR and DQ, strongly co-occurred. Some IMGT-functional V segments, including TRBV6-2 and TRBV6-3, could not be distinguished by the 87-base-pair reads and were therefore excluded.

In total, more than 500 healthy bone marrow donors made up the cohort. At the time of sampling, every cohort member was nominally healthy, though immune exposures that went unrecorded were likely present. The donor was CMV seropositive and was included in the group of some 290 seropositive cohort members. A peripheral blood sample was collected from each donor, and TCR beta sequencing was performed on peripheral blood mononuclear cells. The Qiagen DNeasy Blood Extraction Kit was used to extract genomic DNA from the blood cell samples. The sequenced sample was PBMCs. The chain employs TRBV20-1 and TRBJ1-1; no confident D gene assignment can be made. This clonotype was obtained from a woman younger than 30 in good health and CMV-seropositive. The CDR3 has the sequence CSVPGRTEAFF. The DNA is TGCAGTGTCCCGGGTCGGACTGAAGCTTTCTTT.